This T cell receptor (beta chain) comes out of a study of cytomegalovirus exposure and HLA in healthy donors. General study points: Evidence from a later analysis indicated that most CMV-associated TCR beta chains looked HLA-restricted. TCR beta chains numbering approximately 150 were designated cytomegalovirus-associated.

In regard to this clone: Its antigen is undetermined.

With 60 Vbeta and 13 Jbeta primers, the PCR was carried out. Only in-frame clones appear in the TCRdb table, and some are missing; sequencing was by immunoSEQ multiplex PCR. The table has some 120,000 clones, around 84% seen once; the top ten hold approximately 6.5%. The TCR was taken from a woman aged 40 to 55 in good health and CMV-seronegative. The sequencing sample was made of PBMCs.

CDR3 in amino acids: CASSSTGQDLPYEQYF. The CDR3 nucleotides are TGTGCCAGCTCCTCCACTGGGCAGGATCTACCCTACGAGCAGTACTTC. The chain combines TRBV7-8 with TRBJ2-7; D is uncertain. Trimming took off 8 bases at V and 2 bases at J, with 22 bases between the two ends. This CDR3 has 16 amino acids. Per germline, CDR1 SGHVS and CDR2 FQNEAQ.